What follows are 27 T cell receptor beta chains derived from one specimen sequenced in a study of cytotoxic CD8 clonotypes in ibrutinib-treated CLL. Here immunoSEQ multiplex PCR was the method, and the copy in TCRdb shows in-frame clones only, minus some. The sample holds about 150,000 clones, about 80% seen once. The sequencing here drew on PBMCs, taken after 24 months of ibrutinib treatment. The origin of the receptors is a human donor with chronic lymphocytic leukemia.

The chain employs TRBV5-1 and TRBJ2-2, with TRBD1 matching 9 bases. Germline CDR1 is SGHRS and CDR2 is YFSETQ. Unmatched junction bases numbered 8, after V lost 1 base and J lost 4 bases. The CDR3 has 17 residues. The CDR3 region is CASSLIWTGASTGELFF. CDR3 DNA sequence: TGCGCCAGCAGCTTGATTTGGACAGGGGCGAGCACCGGGGAGCTGTTTTTT.

The V and J genes are TRBV10-3 and TRBJ2-2; 9 nucleotides match TRBD2. Germline V gene sequence: CDR1 ENHRY, CDR2 SYGVKD. The CDR3 sequence is 16 residues long. V shed 6 bases, J shed 0 bases, and the junction held 5 bases outside the gene matches. The CDR3 here is CAISPLAGTNTGELFF. DNA of the CDR3: TGTGCCATCAGCCCCCTAGCGGGGACGAACACCGGGGAGCTGTTTTTT.

This rearrangement joins TRBV6-5 to TRBJ1-1; a weak D match, TRBD1 (5 bases). V lost 2 bases to trimming and J lost 11 bases, with 15 bases between them. The CDR3 contains 13 residues. Looked up from germline, CDR1 is MNHEY and CDR2 is SVGAGI. In nucleotides, the CDR3 is TGTGCCAGCAGTTACCGGGGGGGAGGTGAGGCTTTCTTT. This gives the protein CASSYRGGGEAFF.

V and J are TRBV6-5 and TRBJ1-2; no clear D gene. V was clipped by 6 bases and J by 8 bases, with 10 bases between them. The CDR3 runs to 11 residues. Germline CDR1 reads MNHEY; CDR2 reads SVGAGI. The CDR3 DNA reads TGTGCCAGCAGCTACGGGCGGGGCTACACCTTC. It yields the protein CASSYGRGYTF.

V usage is TRBV27 and J usage is TRBJ2-7; D not resolved. Germline V lookup: CDR1 MNHEY, CDR2 SMNVEV (reference sequence). The CDR3 spans 13 residues. V dropped 5 bases and J dropped 2 bases, with 10 bases sitting between them. Here the CDR3 reads CASSPGRPYEQYF. CDR3 nucleotides: TGTGCCAGCAGTCCCGGACGTCCCTACGAGCAGTACTTC.

The chain couples TRBV7-7 to TRBJ1-3, with D possibly TRBD1 on 5 matching bases. The CDR3 is 15 residues long. V lost 5 bases and J 2 bases, leaving 13 bases between the germline ends. Germline assignment: CDR1 SSHAT and CDR2 FNYEAQ (reference sequence). The CDR3 region is CASSPGGGAGNTIYF. As DNA, the CDR3 is TGTGCCAGCAGCCCCGGGGGAGGAGCTGGAAACACCATATATTTT. Complete variable domain (other parts from reference TRBV7-7 and TRBJ1-3): GAGVSQSPRYKVTKRGQDVTLRCDPISSHATLYWYQQALGQGPEFLTYFNYEAQPDKSGLPSDRFSAERPEGSISTLTIQRTEQRDSAMYRCASSPGGGAGNTIYFGEGSWLTVV.

In DNA form, the CDR3 reads TGTGCCGGCGGGGGTTCCGTGGCCTACGAGCAGTACTTC. Protein sequence: CAGGGSVAYEQYF. This chain uses TRBV7-9 with TRBJ2-7; 7 positions match TRBD2. Germline trimming cut 11 bases from V and 2 bases from J; bases unmatched to any gene: 9. Germline V gene data show CDR1 as SEHNR and CDR2 as FQNEAQ (reference sequence). The CDR3 is 13 residues long.

The chain combines TRBV29-1 with TRBJ2-1; no clear D. There are 13 residues in the CDR3. Germline CDR1 reads SQVTM; CDR2 reads ANQGSEA. V was pared by 0 bases and J by 5 bases, with 8 bases between. Here the CDR3 DNA reads TGCAGCGTTGAAGATTGGGCAGACAATGAGCAGTTCTTC. Protein: CSVEDWADNEQFF.

This chain connects TRBV7-2 to TRBJ2-3; D is unresolved. V was cut by 3 bases and J by 8 bases, with 6 bases left in between. CDR3 length equals 11 residues. In germline, CDR1 is SGHTA, CDR2 FQGNSA. The CDR3 spells CASSLSTTQYF. The CDR3, as DNA: TGTGCCAGCAGCTTGTCCACTACGCAGTATTTT.

This chain joins TRBV5-1 and TRBJ1-2, with a possible D match to TRBD1 (5 bases). The CDR3 spans 15 residues. V shed 4 bases and J shed 4 bases, with 17 bases lying between them. Germline-derived CDR1 and CDR2 are SGHRS and YFSETQ. CDR3 loop: CASSPWAGPGYGYTF. CDR3 nucleotides: TGCGCCAGCAGCCCCTGGGCAGGGCCGGGCTATGGCTACACCTTC.

The chain carries TRBV12-5 and TRBJ2-1; 13 bases map to TRBD2. The CDR3 length is 16 residues. With V trimmed by 2 bases and J by 4 bases, 2 bases remained unmatched. The germline gives CDR1 LGHNT, CDR2 FRNRAP. CDR3 bases: TGTGCTAGTGGTTTGCGACTAGCGGGGGGTTACAATGAGCAGTTCTTC. It specifies CASGLRLAGGYNEQFF. The whole variable domain, filled in from reference TRBV12-5 and TRBJ2-1, reads DARVTQTPRHKVTEMGQEVTMRCQPILGHNTVFWYRQTMMQGLELLAYFRNRAPLDDSGMPKDRFSAEMPDATLATLKIQPSEPRDSAVYFCASGLRLAGGYNEQFFGPGTRLTVL.

The V call is TRBV11-3, the J call TRBJ2-3; 7 nucleotides align to TRBD1. V lost 1 base and J lost 0; bases outside the gene matches: 4. CDR1 is SGHNT, CDR2 YENEEA, per germline. The CDR3 spans 16 residues. The CDR3 here is CASSLGRDSSTDTQYF. The CDR3 DNA follows: TGTGCCAGCAGCTTAGGACGGGACAGTAGCACAGATACGCAGTATTTT.

This clone is a singleton in its sample. The chain couples TRBV7-9 to TRBJ1-4; 10 bases line up with TRBD1. CDR3 size: 17 residues. Germline-derived CDR1 and CDR2 are SEHNR and FQNEAQ (reference sequence). The trim removed 5 bases at V and 0 bases at J, leaving 6 bases unmatched. The CDR3 loop is CASSPGQGTATNEKLFF. DNA for the CDR3: TGTGCCAGCAGCCCGGGACAGGGGACCGCAACTAATGAAAAACTGTTTTTT.

Many counts were recorded for this clone. The gene calls are TRBV19 and TRBJ1-2, with TRBD1 identical over 9 bases. Germline V gene sequence: CDR1 LNHDA, CDR2 SQIVND (reference sequence). This CDR3 comprises 14 residues. The ends lost 6 bases at V and 4 bases at J; junction bases unmatched: 6. DNA of the CDR3: TGTGCCAGTAGACTCCCGGGACAGGGCTATGGCTACACCTTC. It is translated as CASRLPGQGYGYTF.

The rearrangement joins TRBV7-9 to TRBJ1-5; 7 positions match TRBD1. The CDR3 is 18 amino acids. CDR1 and CDR2 from the germline V gene are SEHNR and FQNEAQ (reference sequence). The V segment lost 5 bases and the J segment 0 bases; nucleotides outside the gene matches: 13. CDR3 sequence (DNA): TGTGCCAGCAGCCCAGGGGGGTATGGGCCTTATAGCAATCAGCCCCAGCATTTT. Protein: CASSPGGYGPYSNQPQHF. Variable domain in full (rest from reference TRBV7-9 and TRBJ1-5): DTGVSQNPRHKITKRGQNVTFRCDPISEHNRLYWYRQTLGQGPEFLTYFQNEAQLEKSRLLSDRFSAERPKGSFSTLEIQRTEQGDSAMYLCASSPGGYGPYSNQPQHFGDGTRLSIL.

The rearrangement links TRBV27 to TRBJ2-1; TRBD1 matches at 9 bases. CDR1 MNHEY and CDR2 SMNVEV come from the germline V gene (reference sequence). This CDR3 spans 14 amino acids. Trimming removed 3 bases from V and 12 bases from J; junction bases left unmatched: 9. In DNA, the CDR3 is TGTGCCAGCAGTTTGGGACAGGGTGGTAGGGTGCAGTTCTTC. Its translation is CASSLGQGGRVQFF.

The CDR3 spells CASSFLNEQFF. Written as DNA, the CDR3 is TGTGCCAGCAGTTTCTTAAATGAGCAGTTCTTC. The chain uses TRBV28 and TRBJ2-1; D ambiguous. This CDR3 is built from 11 residues. V shed 3 bases and J shed 7 bases, with 4 bases lying between them. Germline V gene lookup returns CDR1 MDHEN and CDR2 SYDVKM.

This clone showed up just a few times. The rearrangement uses TRBV28 and TRBJ2-7; 8 bases fit TRBD1. This CDR3 is 16 amino acids long. Losses at the gene ends were 6 bases for V and 2 bases for J; bases not matched to a gene: 12. In germline, CDR1 is MDHEN, CDR2 SYDVKM. CDR3: CASSLPGGQGTYEQYF. CDR3 bases: TGTGCCAGCAGCTTACCCGGCGGACAGGGCACCTACGAGCAGTACTTC.

This chain uses TRBV19 with TRBJ2-7; D gene unclear. V was pared by 4 bases and J by 3 bases, with 10 bases between. The CDR3 sequence is 13 residues long. From germline, CDR1 is LNHDA and CDR2 SQIVND (reference sequence). In nucleotides, the CDR3 is TGTGCCAGTAGTAAGGTCAGCCACTACGAGCAGTACTTC. Residues: CASSKVSHYEQYF.

The chain carries TRBV5-1 and TRBJ2-2, with D perhaps assigned TRBD1 or TRBD2 (5 bases each). Trimming pared 4 bases from V and 0 bases from J, leaving 10 bases between. Germline V CDR1 and CDR2: SGHRS, YFSETQ. This CDR3 spans 15 amino acids. Here the CDR3 DNA reads TGCGCCAGCAGCATGGGACCGCCGAACACCGGGGAGCTGTTTTTT. It specifies CASSMGPPNTGELFF.

This chain links TRBV6-6 with TRBJ1-1; possibly TRBD1 for D (5 bases). The CDR3 has 13 amino acids. Trimming removed 7 bases from V and 9 bases from J, with 18 bases in between. The germline V gene encodes CDR1 MNHNY and CDR2 SVGAGI (reference sequence). The CDR3 DNA is TGTGCCAGCACCCCCCGGGGCAGGGATCAAGCTTTCTTT. This gives the protein CASTPRGRDQAFF.

This chain links TRBV5-1 with TRBJ2-3; TRBD2 is a possible D gene (5 bases). Trimming removed 0 bases from V and 8 bases from J, with 13 bases in between. Germline values: CDR1 SGHRS, CDR2 YFSETQ. The CDR3 loop spans 14 amino acids. CDR3 residues: CASSLAGTRGTQYF. As DNA, the CDR3 is TGCGCCAGCAGCTTGGCGGGAACCCGGGGTACGCAGTATTTT.

The V gene is TRBV5-1, the J gene TRBJ2-7; 7 positions agree with TRBD2. CDR3 length: 13 residues. Germline V gives CDR1 SGHRS, CDR2 YFSETQ. V shed 4 bases and J 3 bases; nucleotides not matched to a gene: 4. CDR3 coding DNA: TGCGCCAGCAGCGGCAGCGGGGACTACGAGCAGTACTTC. Amino acid sequence: CASSGSGDYEQYF.

The chain is built from TRBV7-9 and TRBJ2-5, with 9 bases that match TRBD2. CDR3 length: 15 residues. Trimming took 7 bases from V and 7 from J; bases not matched to a gene: 13. Germline CDR1 reads SEHNR; CDR2 reads FQNEAQ (reference sequence). CDR3 coding DNA: TGTGCCAGCACCCGACCGGGACTAGCCCCGGGGACCCAGTACTTC. Its protein is CASTRPGLAPGTQYF.

This clone was observed a few times. V usage is TRBV6-5 and J usage is TRBJ2-7, with D maybe TRBD1 (5 bases). CDR1 is MNHEY and CDR2 is SVGAGI in the germline V gene. CDR3 size: 14 residues. Trimming shortened V by 5 bases and J by 2 bases, and 13 bases separated the two germline ends. In DNA form, the CDR3 reads TGTGCCAGCAGTCCCCGGCAGGGCCCCTACGAGCAGTACTTC. Its translation is CASSPRQGPYEQYF.

This chain links TRBV7-9 with TRBJ1-2; 9 bases line up with TRBD1. CDR1 is SEHNR, CDR2 FQNEAQ, per germline (reference sequence). The CDR3 is 14 residues long. The J segment lost 7 bases and the V segment lost 5 bases, leaving 8 bases of the junction unmatched. In nucleotides, the CDR3 is TGTGCCAGCAGCGGTGGGGGGACAGGGAGTGGCTACACCTTC. Amino acids: CASSGGGTGSGYTF.

The V and J genes are TRBV4-2 and TRBJ1-6; the D is unclear. Germline V gene lookup returns CDR1 LGHNA and CDR2 YNFKEQ. The CDR3 extends over 13 amino acids. V was cut by 1 base and J by 7 bases, with 5 bases left in between. In DNA, the CDR3 is TGTGCCAGCAGCCAAGTAGAAAATTCACCCCTCCACTTT. It codes for CASSQVENSPLHF.